This is a list of T cell receptor beta chains from one sample in a study of T-cell reconstitution after alpha-beta-depleted transplantation in children. TCRdb redid the calling of the PCR reads with MiXCR, one entry per CDR3 protein. This sample yields a few hundred thousand distinct CDR3 sequences, of which 11% are seen a single time; roughly 5.1% belongs to the top ten. The input for sequencing was PBMCs from the stem cell graft donor, taken from the stem cell graft. The receptor set was obtained from a human donor who donated a stem cell graft to a child with acute myeloid leukemia. Both conserved end residues are part of each CDR3. The D gene is left open where the match is weak. Rows may omit the clone size; those that give it use once, few, many or a size class.

v_call,j_call,d_call,clone_size,cdr3_aa,cdr3_nt
TRBV12-3/TRBV12-4,TRBJ2-3,.,few,CASSFFADTQYF,TGTGCCAGCAGTTTTTTTGCAGATACGCAGTATTTT
TRBV5-1,TRBJ1-1,.,few,CASSSGPTNTEAFF,TGCGCCAGCAGCTCTGGACCGACGAACACTGAAGCTTTCTTT
TRBV27,TRBJ1-5,.,many,CASSWRGSNQPQHF,TGTGCCAGCAGTTGGCGGGGTAGCAATCAGCCCCAGCATTTT
TRBV10-3,TRBJ2-1,.,few,CAISESRPGAVYNEQFF,TGTGCCATCAGTGAGTCGAGGCCAGGGGCCGTCTACAATGAGCAGTTCTTC
TRBV20-1,TRBJ1-5,TRBD1,.,CSARETGTGGPIGHSNQPQHF,TGCAGTGCTAGAGAAACCGGGACAGGGGGCCCAATTGGGCATAGCAATCAGCCCCAGCATTTT
TRBV24-1,TRBJ2-5,.,many,CATANRDTSNQETQYF,TGTGCCACCGCAAACCGGGACACATCAAACCAAGAGACCCAGTACTTC
TRBV25-1,TRBJ2-7,.,few,CASSGAVRYEQYF,TGTGCCAGCAGTGGGGCGGTACGGTACGAGCAGTACTTC
TRBV20-1,TRBJ2-3,TRBD2,few,CSASLISGASDTQYF,TGCAGTGCTAGTTTAATTAGCGGGGCATCAGATACGCAGTATTTT
TRBV20-1,TRBJ2-7,TRBD2,.,CSARAPGLAGGWEQYF,TGCAGTGCTAGAGCCCCGGGACTAGCGGGAGGCTGGGAGCAGTACTTC
TRBV5-1,TRBJ1-1,.,many,CASSPTFGGGALNTEAFF,TGCGCCAGCAGCCCGACCTTCGGGGGTGGGGCCCTGAACACTGAAGCTTTCTTT
TRBV20-1,TRBJ2-1,TRBD1,few,CSASADRAEQFF,TGCAGTGCTAGTGCAGACAGGGCTGAGCAGTTCTTC
TRBV5-1,TRBJ1-2,TRBD1,.,CASSLSGGAPYGYTF,TGCGCCAGCAGCTTATCAGGGGGCGCCCCCTATGGCTACACCTTC